The 23 T cell receptor beta chains given below trace back to one sample, sequenced in a study of T-cell memory formation after mild COVID-19. TCRdb processed the 5' RACE reads anew with MiXCR; each CDR3 protein has one entry. The sample contains under 550,000 distinct CDR3 sequences, around a sixth of which appear only once. The sample consisted of PBMCs or a T cell subset sorted from them (not recorded which). These TCRs come from an adult woman who had mild COVID-19 (a few samples of this study predate the infection). Cell type and time point are not known.

V gene TRBV12-3 or TRBV12-4 combines with J gene TRBJ2-1, with TRBD2 identical over 7 bases. V shed 3 bases, J shed 9 bases, and the junction held 11 bases outside the gene matches. The CDR3 is made up of 15 amino acids. The CDR3 coding sequence is TGTGCCAGCAGTTTCGGGGGAGGGCCAGGTAGTGAGCAGTTCTTC. Protein product: CASSFGGGPGSEQFF.

The chain links TRBV7-9 to TRBJ1-1; D remains ambiguous. This CDR3 region has 12 residues. Germline CDR1 and CDR2: SEHNR and FQNEAQ (reference sequence). Trimming stripped 2 bases from V and 6 bases from J, with 7 bases between. CDR3 protein: CASSLPFSEAFF. The CDR3 DNA is TGTGCCAGCAGCTTACCCTTCTCTGAAGCTTTCTTT.

The sample holds a few counts of this clonotype. The chain recombines TRBV30 with TRBJ2-1; TRBD1 matches at 9 bases. Trimming cost V 3 bases and J 3 bases; bases outside gene matches: 3. This CDR3 contains 14 residues. The germline CDR1 and CDR2 sequences are GTSNPN and SVGIG (reference sequence). The DNA for the CDR3 is TGTGCCTGGAGCGGACAGGGGCACTACAATGAGCAGTTCTTC. It is translated as CAWSGQGHYNEQFF.

This clonotype was observed a handful of times. The chain combines TRBV5-5 with TRBJ1-2; no firm D call. V gave up 0 bases and J gave up 8 bases, with 8 bases separating them. Germline V gene lookup returns CDR1 SGHKS and CDR2 YYEKEE (reference sequence). The CDR3 runs to 12 residues. CDR3 in DNA: TGTGCCAGCAGCTTGGAGGGAGTAGGCTACACCTTC. The encoded protein is CASSLEGVGYTF.

The chain recombines TRBV7-9 with TRBJ1-1, with D tentatively TRBD1 (5 bases). This CDR3 comprises 14 residues. V shed 5 bases and J shed 5 bases, with 15 bases lying between them. Germline CDR1 SEHNR, CDR2 FQNEAQ (reference sequence). The CDR3 spells CASSPDIGSTEAFF. CDR3 DNA sequence: TGTGCCAGCAGCCCGGACATAGGCTCGACTGAAGCTTTCTTT.

This clonotype was recorded a few times. The chain links TRBV18 to TRBJ2-1; 7 positions match TRBD2. This CDR3 has 15 amino acids. Germline V lookup: CDR1 KGHSH, CDR2 LQKENI. J lost 8 bases, V lost 0 bases, and 7 bases had no gene match. Here the CDR3 DNA reads TGTGCCAGCTCACCACCGGGACTACTCGGCGATGAGCAGTTCTTC. Translated, it gives CASSPPGLLGDEQFF. The entire variable domain, with the rest obtained from reference TRBV18 and TRBJ2-1, is as follows: NAGVMQNPRHLVRRRGQEARLRCSPMKGHSHVYWYRQLPEEGLKFMVYLQKENIIDESGMPKERFSAEFPKEGPSILRIQQVVRGDSAAYFCASSPPGLLGDEQFFGPGTRLTVL.

This clonotype was counted only a few times. This chain links TRBV21-1 with TRBJ2-7; TRBD1 is the table's D call and was not checked against the DNA. TRBV21-1 is a pseudogene locus. The CDR3 contains 20 residues. The CDR3 spells CASSKSCGATGHRVSYEQYF. CDR3 bases: TGTGCCAGCAGCAAAAGTTGCGGCGCGACGGGACACCGAGTCTCCTACGAGCAGTACTTC.

The chain uses TRBV14 and TRBJ1-5; a possible D gene is TRBD1 (6 bases). V was cut by 3 bases and J by 9 bases, with 24 bases left in between. The germline gives CDR1 SGHDN, CDR2 FVKESK. CDR3 length equals 17 residues. DNA for the CDR3: TGTGCCAGCAGCCACCAGGGTACCAGGGGACGCGCGGGGCCCCAGCATTTT. Residues: CASSHQGTRGRAGPQHF.

A single count supports this clonotype. This sequence joins TRBV6-5 and TRBJ2-2; 13 bases map to TRBD2. Trimming cost V 2 bases and J 4 bases; bases outside gene matches: 4. CDR1 is MNHEY, CDR2 SVGAGI, per germline. The CDR3 sequence is 17 residues long. CDR3 sequence reads: CASSYGTSGRATGELFF. In DNA form, the CDR3 reads TGTGCCAGCAGTTACGGTACTAGCGGGAGGGCCACCGGGGAGCTGTTTTTT.

V usage is TRBV12-3 or TRBV12-4 and J usage is TRBJ1-5, with 9 nucleotides matching TRBD1. The trim removed 3 bases at V and 9 bases at J, leaving 12 bases unmatched. The CDR3 is made up of 16 amino acids. The CDR3 nucleotides are TGTGCCAGCAGTTTGGGGGACAGGGCGTTGGGATCGCCCCAGCATTTT. Translating gives CASSLGDRALGSPQHF.

In its sample, this clonotype was seen a few times. V and J are TRBV10-3 and TRBJ2-2; 8 positions agree with TRBD1. The CDR3 has 13 amino acids. CDR1 and CDR2 (germline): ENHRY, SYGVKD. The V and J ends lost 11 bases and 6 bases, in that order; junction bases with no gene match: 8. The CDR3 protein is CAAAGQVAGELFF. The DNA for the CDR3 is TGTGCCGCCGCGGGACAGGTGGCCGGGGAGCTGTTTTTT.

The chain is built from TRBV9 and TRBJ1-2, with a possible D match to TRBD1 (5 bases). Trimming left V 0 bases short and J 3 bases short, with 15 bases between. The CDR3 consists of 16 residues. CDR1 SGDLS and CDR2 YYNGEE come from the germline V gene. As DNA, the CDR3 is TGTGCCAGCAGCGTAGGTCCAGGGTGGAGGGACTATGGCTACACCTTC. It encodes CASSVGPGWRDYGYTF.

The chain joins TRBV9 to TRBJ1-1; no reliable D call. Germline V gene sequence: CDR1 SGDLS, CDR2 YYNGEE. This CDR3 has 8 amino acids. Trimming removed 8 bases from V and 7 bases from J, with 3 bases in between. CDR3 DNA sequence: TGTGCCAGGCTTGAAGCTTTCTTT. Protein product: CARLEAFF.

This rearrangement joins TRBV7-2 to TRBJ2-3; 8 bases map to TRBD1. This CDR3 is 15 amino acids long. Germline CDR1 reads SGHTA; CDR2 reads FQGNSA. Trimming took 3 bases from V and 2 from J; bases not matched to a gene: 4. The CDR3 protein is CASSLDRATTDTQYF. The CDR3 nucleotides are TGTGCCAGCAGCTTGGACAGGGCCACCACAGATACGCAGTATTTT.

This clonotype was seen only a few times. The chain employs TRBV5-1 and TRBJ2-4; a possible D gene is TRBD1 (7 bases). Trimming cost V 4 bases and J 1 base, with 15 bases left between them. Germline CDR1 reads SGHRS; CDR2 reads YFSETQ. CDR3 size: 16 residues. The CDR3 DNA follows: TGCGCCAGCAGCCCCAGGGGGGTTCAGGCCAAAAACATTCAGTACTTC. It translates to CASSPRGVQAKNIQYF.

This chain links TRBV9 with TRBJ1-1; the D is unclear. V was shortened by 0 bases and J by 0 bases, with 6 bases between the two germline ends. This CDR3 has 14 residues. CDR1 and CDR2 from the germline V gene are SGDLS and YYNGEE. The CDR3 DNA is TGTGCCAGCAGCGTAGGTAGTCTGAACACTGAAGCTTTCTTT. Residues: CASSVGSLNTEAFF.

Here the CDR3 DNA reads TGTGCCAGCAGCCCCGACAGGTTTAACCAAGAGACCCAGTACTTC. Translated: CASSPDRFNQETQYF. The chain joins TRBV7-8 to TRBJ2-5, with a tentative D call TRBD1 (6 bases). The CDR3 loop spans 15 amino acids. Trimming left V 5 bases short and J 0 bases short, with 13 bases between. In germline, CDR1 is SGHVS, CDR2 FQNEAQ.

The chain uses TRBV6-5 and TRBJ1-2; tentative D call: TRBD1 (6 bases). V lost 7 bases and J lost 8, with 17 bases in between. The CDR3 has 13 residues. CDR1 and CDR2 from the germline V gene are MNHEY and SVGAGI. CDR3 coding DNA: TGTGCCAGCACCCCTGGGGGGGGGCCCGGCTACACCTTC. This encodes CASTPGGGPGYTF.

The chain uses TRBV5-4 and TRBJ2-1; TRBD2 matches 11 bases. Trimming at V came to 0 bases and at J to 7 bases, leaving 9 bases not matched to a gene. The CDR3 totals 17 residues. Per the germline V gene, CDR1 is SGHNT and CDR2 is YYREEE (reference sequence). The CDR3 DNA reads as TGTGCCAGCAGCTTGGTTATTAGCGGGGGGGCCGAAAATGAGCAGTTCTTC. Protein product: CASSLVISGGAENEQFF.

This rearrangement joins TRBV7-9 to TRBJ1-4, with 10 positions matching TRBD1. Germline V gives CDR1 SEHNR, CDR2 FQNEAQ (reference sequence). With V trimmed by 5 bases and J by 7 bases, 4 bases remained unmatched. The CDR3 runs to 14 residues. CDR3 sequence: CASSARTGGEKLFF. Here the CDR3 DNA reads TGTGCCAGCAGCGCACGGACAGGGGGTGAAAAACTGTTTTTT.

This clonotype appeared a few times. This chain joins TRBV4-3 and TRBJ2-2; D gene unclear. The germline V and J ends were trimmed by 1 base and 0 bases, with 12 bases remaining between them. There are 17 residues in the CDR3. Germline CDR1 and CDR2: LGHNA and YSLEER. This CDR3 is CASSQGGGTANTGELFF. CDR3 DNA sequence: TGCGCCAGCAGCCAAGGAGGCGGAACCGCGAACACCGGGGAGCTGTTTTTT.

The CDR3 region has the DNA TGTGCCACCGGGACTAGCATTTACAATGAGCAGTTCTTC. Amino acid sequence: CATGTSIYNEQFF. This sequence joins TRBV15 and TRBJ2-1; the match to TRBD2 covers 9 bases. Trimming removed 8 bases from V and 4 bases from J; junction bases left unmatched: 3. Germline lookup yields CDR1 LNHNV and CDR2 YYDKDF (reference sequence). The CDR3 spans 13 residues. Full variable domain (missing parts from reference TRBV15 and TRBJ2-1): DAMVIQNPRYQVTQFGKPVTLSCSQTLNHNVMYWYQQKSSQAPKLLFHYYDKDFNNEADTPDNFQSRRPNTSFCFLDIRSPGLGDTAMYLCATGTSIYNEQFFGPGTRLTVL.

In its sample, this clonotype was seen a few times. J is TRBJ2-2 and V is TRBV5-8; D possibly uses TRBD1 or TRBD2 (5 bases each). The CDR3 spans 14 residues. In germline, CDR1 is SGHTS, CDR2 YDEGEE. Trimming removed 6 bases from V and 7 bases from J, with 16 bases in between. The DNA for the CDR3 is TGTGCCAGCAACCAGAGGGGATCAGACGGGGAGCTGTTTTTT. It codes for CASNQRGSDGELFF.